Below, 27 T cell receptor beta chains from the same sample are listed, as sequenced in a study of identical twins. TCRdb itself ran the 5' RACE reads through MiXCR, one entry per CDR3 protein. The table records approximately 220,000 distinct CDR3 sequences, less than 10% of them present only once. The sequencing input was memory (CD45RO+) T cells sorted from blood. Receptors originate from a woman between 18 and 29 years old in good health.

J is TRBJ2-3 and V is TRBV24-1; 7 bases map to TRBD1. In germline, CDR1 is KGHDR, CDR2 SFDVKD. Trimming took 5 bases from V and 2 from J; bases not matched to a gene: 6. This CDR3 spans 15 amino acids. For the CDR3, the DNA is TGTGCCACCAGTGGGGCAGGGGGACACACAGATACGCAGTATTTT. Amino acids: CATSGAGGHTDTQYF.

The chain has TRBV12-3 or TRBV12-4 and TRBJ2-2, with D possibly matching TRBD1 (5 bases). V lost 10 bases to trimming and J lost 0 bases, with 21 bases between them. CDR3 size: 17 residues. The CDR3 region has the DNA TGTGCCACACCAGAAAGGGGCCACAACGCGAACACCGGGGAGCTGTTTTTT. Its translation is CATPERGHNANTGELFF.

This clonotype appeared many times. The V call is TRBV5-6, the J call TRBJ1-1; D perhaps matches TRBD1 (6 bases). The germline CDR1 and CDR2 sequences are SGHDT and YYEEEE. With 4 bases removed from V and 4 bases from J, the gap between germline ends came to 14 bases. The CDR3 spans 14 residues. CDR3 sequence (DNA): TGTGCCAGCAGCGCTTACAGGGTGACCACTGAAGCTTTCTTT. Its translation: CASSAYRVTTEAFF.

This clonotype was recorded a few times. The chain uses TRBV11-1 and TRBJ2-1; TRBD2 matches 10 bases. CDR1 is SGHAT, CDR2 FQDESV, per germline (reference sequence). The CDR3 sequence is 18 residues long. V was pared by 2 bases and J by 5 bases, with 12 bases of the junction left unmatched. CDR3 nucleotide sequence: TGTGCCAGCAGCTTACAAAGACTAGCGGGCGAAAGGAACAATGAGCAGTTCTTC. Translation gives CASSLQRLAGERNNEQFF.

The rearrangement uses TRBV5-1 and TRBJ2-3; D gene ambiguous. Deletions cut 4 bases from V and 2 bases from J, with 11 bases between. This CDR3 has 14 residues. The germline V gene has CDR1 SGHRS and CDR2 YFSETQ. The DNA of the CDR3 is TGCGCCAGCAGCCCTGGATATACCACAGATACGCAGTATTTT. Amino acid sequence: CASSPGYTTDTQYF.

This clonotype showed up just a few times. The rearrangement uses TRBV19 and TRBJ1-2; 9 bases align to TRBD1. J gave up 5 bases and V 4 bases, and 2 bases lay outside the gene matches. Germline values: CDR1 LNHDA, CDR2 SQIVND (reference sequence). There are 13 residues in the CDR3. CDR3: CASSTGTGYGYTF. In nucleotides, the CDR3 is TGTGCCAGTAGTACCGGGACAGGGTATGGCTACACCTTC. The entire variable domain, with the rest obtained from reference TRBV19 and TRBJ1-2, is as follows: DGGITQSPKYLFRKEGQNVTLSCEQNLNHDAMYWYRQDPGQGLRLIYYSQIVNDFQKGDIAEGYSVSREKKESFPLTVTSAQKNPTAFYLCASSTGTGYGYTFGSGTRLTVV.

The rearrangement links TRBV3-1 to TRBJ2-7, with unresolved D. The ends were cut back, 3 bases at V and 4 bases at J, with 10 bases in the middle. This CDR3 has 13 amino acids. Germline-derived CDR1 and CDR2 are LGHDT and YNNKEL (reference sequence). This CDR3 is CASSQEVQYEQYF. CDR3 coding DNA: TGTGCCAGCAGCCAGGAAGTACAGTACGAGCAGTACTTC.

V is TRBV6-4 and J is TRBJ2-6; maybe TRBD2 (5 bases). Trimming cost V 5 bases and J 2 bases, with 7 bases left between them. From germline, CDR1 is MRHNA and CDR2 SNTAGT. The CDR3 extends over 14 amino acids. CDR3 sequence: CASSPRAGANVLTF. As DNA, the CDR3 is TGTGCCAGCAGTCCGAGGGCTGGGGCCAACGTCCTGACTTTC.

This chain links TRBV5-5 with TRBJ1-1, with 7 bases matching TRBD1. Trimming at V came to 2 bases and at J to 1 base, leaving 2 bases not matched to a gene. The germline CDR1 and CDR2 sequences are SGHKS and YYEKEE (reference sequence). The CDR3 covers 14 residues. The CDR3 here is CASSLGTENTEAFF. The CDR3 nucleotides are TGTGCCAGCAGCTTAGGGACAGAGAACACTGAAGCTTTCTTT. The entire variable domain, with the rest obtained from reference TRBV5-5 and TRBJ1-1, is as follows: DAGVTQSPTHLIKTRGQQVTLRCSPISGHKSVSWYQQVLGQGPQFIFQYYEKEERGRGNFPDRFSARQFPNYSSELNVNALLLGDSALYLCASSLGTENTEAFFGQGTRLTVV.

The chain has TRBV7-9 and TRBJ2-7; D might be TRBD2 (5 bases). With 1 base removed from V and 7 bases from J, the gap between germline ends came to 17 bases. Germline values: CDR1 SEHNR, CDR2 FQNEAQ (reference sequence). The CDR3 spans 15 residues. CDR3 nucleotide sequence: TGTGCCAGCAGCTTAGTCCCCCCCTCGACGGGGGAGCAGTACTTC. It specifies CASSLVPPSTGEQYF.

The chain has TRBV6-2 or TRBV6-3 and TRBJ2-1; 7 bases map to TRBD1. The junction had 12 bases not matched to a gene; V was cut back by 7 bases and J by 6 bases. Germline V gene sequence: CDR1 MNHEY, CDR2 SVGEGT. The CDR3 totals 15 residues. The CDR3 here is CASTPEPAGGNEQFF. CDR3 nucleotides: TGTGCCAGCACCCCCGAGCCGGCAGGGGGCAATGAGCAGTTCTTC.

Only a few counts were recorded for this clonotype. The chain carries TRBV25-1 and TRBJ2-1; 10 bases align to TRBD2. This CDR3 region has 16 residues. From germline, CDR1 is MGHDK and CDR2 SYGVNS. With V trimmed by 4 bases and J by 3 bases, 6 bases remained unmatched. CDR3 sequence (DNA): TGTGCCAGCAGTGGGGTAGCGGGGGGCAACTACAATGAGCAGTTCTTC. Translated, it gives CASSGVAGGNYNEQFF.

This clonotype was counted many times. V gene TRBV12-3 or TRBV12-4 combines with J gene TRBJ2-3; a possible D gene is TRBD2 (5 bases). The CDR3 contains 13 residues. Deletions cut 2 bases from V and 6 bases from J, with 9 bases between. CDR3 nucleotides: TGTGCCAGCAGTTTATACCGCGGGGATACGCAGTATTTT. Translating gives CASSLYRGDTQYF.

The table lists this clonotype with many counts. V is TRBV5-1 and J is TRBJ1-2, with D possibly TRBD1 on 6 matching bases. Deletions cut 1 base from V and 7 bases from J, with 17 bases between. Germline CDR1 and CDR2: SGHRS and YFSETQ. This CDR3 has 15 amino acids. The CDR3 is CASSLSPDRFFGYTF. The CDR3 DNA is TGCGCCAGCAGCTTGTCCCCGGACAGATTCTTTGGCTACACCTTC.

This clonotype was recorded at least ten times. The gene calls are TRBV20-1 and TRBJ2-1; TRBD1 agrees at 10 bases. Germline CDR1 DFQATT, CDR2 SNEGSKA (reference sequence). V gave up 0 bases and J gave up 8 bases; unmatched junction bases: 10. This CDR3 contains 16 residues. In DNA, the CDR3 is TGCAGTGCTAGAGACTCCGGGACAGGGGAGGGGGATGAGCAGTTCTTC. Amino acids: CSARDSGTGEGDEQFF.

This clonotype occurred a few times. The V gene is TRBV12-3 or TRBV12-4, the J gene TRBJ2-5; 7 bases are shared with TRBD1. The V segment lost 4 bases and the J segment 2 bases; nucleotides outside the gene matches: 10. The CDR3 is made up of 16 amino acids. The CDR3 sequence: CASSSYVGQLQETQYF. The CDR3 DNA sequence: TGTGCCAGCAGTTCGTACGTGGGACAGCTTCAAGAGACCCAGTACTTC.

This clonotype has ten or more counts. The chain recombines TRBV20-1 with TRBJ1-2; 8 bases match TRBD1. Germline CDR1 is DFQATT and CDR2 is SNEGSKA (reference sequence). This CDR3 spans 15 amino acids. V lost 0 bases and J lost 0; bases outside the gene matches: 3. CDR3 bases: TGCAGTGCTAGAGACGTGACAGGGGCTAACTATGGCTACACCTTC. Amino acids: CSARDVTGANYGYTF.

This clonotype was counted ten times or more. This chain uses TRBV7-9 with TRBJ2-2, with TRBD1 as a possible D gene (5 bases). This CDR3 is 15 amino acids long. Trimming cost V 2 bases and J 4 bases, with 11 bases left between them. Germline V gives CDR1 SEHNR, CDR2 FQNEAQ (reference sequence). The CDR3 loop reads CASSLRRGGTGELFF. DNA of the CDR3: TGTGCCAGCAGCTTAAGAAGGGGTGGCACCGGGGAGCTGTTTTTT.

The sample holds a few counts of this clonotype. The chain combines TRBV12-3 or TRBV12-4 with TRBJ1-2; a possible D gene is TRBD1 (5 bases). Trimming pared 6 bases from V and 6 bases from J, leaving 11 bases between. The CDR3 length is 12 residues. The chain's CDR3 is CASSQGSHGYTF. CDR3 bases: TGTGCCAGCAGCCAGGGTTCGCATGGCTACACCTTC.

The genes are TRBV20-1 and TRBJ1-1; 7 bases are a match to TRBD1. In germline, CDR1 is DFQATT, CDR2 SNEGSKA (reference sequence). The trim removed 6 bases at V and 4 bases at J, leaving 8 bases unmatched. CDR3 length equals 13 residues. The CDR3 nucleotides are TGCAGTGCCAGCCGGCCAGGGGGCACTGAAGCTTTCTTT. Translated: CSASRPGGTEAFF.

This clonotype has at least ten counts. The rearrangement uses TRBV12-3 or TRBV12-4 and TRBJ2-3; D call uncertain. The CDR3 runs to 14 residues. The V end was cut by 11 bases, the J end by 0 bases, with 15 bases between. The CDR3 bases are TGTGCCGTAACCATCTCCACTAGCACAGATACGCAGTATTTT. Its translation is CAVTISTSTDTQYF.

The genes are TRBV18 and TRBJ2-7; 14 bases agree with TRBD2. The CDR3 length is 16 residues. Germline V gene data show CDR1 as KGHSH and CDR2 as LQKENI. Unmatched junction bases numbered 8, after V lost 3 bases and J lost 7 bases. The CDR3 loop reads CASSPIGTSGGQEQYF. The CDR3 region has the DNA TGTGCCAGCTCACCTATAGGGACTAGCGGGGGCCAGGAGCAGTACTTC.

A single count supports this clonotype. V gene TRBV20-1 combines with J gene TRBJ2-3; D gene unclear. Per germline, CDR1 DFQATT and CDR2 SNEGSKA (reference sequence). The CDR3 loop spans 12 amino acids. V was clipped by 6 bases and J by 4 bases, with 11 bases between them. CDR3 region: CSAFSRPDTQYF. The CDR3 DNA sequence: TGCAGTGCCTTCTCACGGCCAGATACGCAGTATTTT.

The chain is built from TRBV11-2 and TRBJ2-3, with D uncertain. The CDR3 sequence is 15 residues long. Trimming removed 1 base at V and 3 bases at J, with 11 bases between. Germline CDR1 and CDR2: SGHAT and FQNNGV. The CDR3 is CASSLAPTQTDTQYF. CDR3 in DNA: TGTGCCAGCAGCTTAGCCCCGACACAAACAGATACGCAGTATTTT.

This clonotype was detected many times. The chain combines TRBV10-3 with TRBJ2-5; 8 bases map to TRBD2. With 4 bases clipped from V and 3 bases from J, the junction kept 1 base outside the gene matches. This CDR3 has 13 residues. Germline V gene sequence: CDR1 ENHRY, CDR2 SYGVKD. The CDR3, as DNA: TGTGCCATCAGTGGAGCGGGGGAAGAGACCCAGTACTTC. It translates to CAISGAGEETQYF.

The rearrangement uses TRBV6-1 and TRBJ1-1; D not certain. The CDR3 length is 13 residues. Looked up from germline, CDR1 is MNHNS and CDR2 is SASEGT. The V end was cut by 4 bases, the J end by 0 bases, with 6 bases between. CDR3 in DNA: TGTGCCAGCAGTGGGACGTTGAACACTGAAGCTTTCTTT. Its translation: CASSGTLNTEAFF.

The CDR3 DNA follows: TGCAGTGCTCGCAGGGGGCAACCTGAAGCTTTCTTT. This gives the protein CSARRGQPEAFF. J is TRBJ1-1 and V is TRBV20-1; 8 bases fit TRBD1. The germline gives CDR1 DFQATT, CDR2 SNEGSKA (reference sequence). Unmatched junction bases numbered 5, after V lost 5 bases and J lost 6 bases. CDR3 size: 12 residues.